Listed here are 29 T cell receptor beta chains from one sample, sequenced in a study of T cell clonotyping in hematopoietic cell transplantation. Time point here: recipient sample about 28 days before transplant, after cytoreduction. Profiled with immunoSEQ multiplex PCR; TCRdb holds only in-frame clones, not every one. The table lists 15,000 to 20,000 clones, more than 75% of them singletons. The sample in question was peripheral blood mononuclear cells, obtained before stem cell transplant. The receptors were sampled from a man in his fifties or sixties with acute myeloid leukemia. Some clones in this sample may be carry-over from other donors' samples.

This clone was picked up a small number of times. The CDR3 sequence: CASRGQDSYEQYF. Here the CDR3 DNA reads TGTGCCAGCAGGGGCCAGGACTCCTACGAGCAGTACTTC. The rearrangement joins TRBV5-6 to TRBJ2-7; D is ambiguous. Germline lookup yields CDR1 SGHDT and CDR2 YYEEEE. The V end was cut by 5 bases, the J end by 0 bases, with 9 bases between. The length of the CDR3 is 13 residues. The whole variable domain, remainder taken from reference TRBV5-6 and TRBJ2-7, is DAGVTQSPTHLIKTRGQQVTLRCSPKSGHDTVSWYQQALGQGPQFIFQYYEEEERQRGNFPDRFSGHQFPNYSSELNVNALLLGDSALYLCASRGQDSYEQYFGPGTRLTVT.

This chain connects TRBV29-1 to TRBJ1-2, with 10 bases lining up with TRBD1. Germline V gives CDR1 SQVTM, CDR2 ANQGSEA. CDR3 size: 12 residues. V lost 7 bases and J lost 8; bases outside the gene matches: 7. The CDR3 reads CSAQTGGLGYTF. For the CDR3, the DNA is TGCAGCGCCCAGACAGGGGGCCTAGGCTACACCTTC.

The chain combines TRBV7-8 with TRBJ2-7; D call uncertain. The CDR3 totals 13 residues. V lost 5 bases and J lost 3, with 11 bases in between. Looked up from germline, CDR1 is SGHVS and CDR2 is FQNEAQ. The chain's CDR3 is CASSPGRVYEQYF. The CDR3 region has the DNA TGTGCCAGCAGCCCCGGTAGGGTCTACGAGCAGTACTTC.

The chain uses TRBV5-6 and TRBJ2-7; D tentatively reads TRBD1 or TRBD2 (5 bases each). This CDR3 has 13 residues. Trimming pared 3 bases from V and 3 bases from J, leaving 10 bases between. Germline-derived CDR1 and CDR2 are SGHDT and YYEEEE. CDR3 region: CASSWDGYYEQYF. CDR3 sequence (DNA): TGTGCCAGCAGCTGGGACGGATACTACGAGCAGTACTTC.

The rearrangement joins TRBV5-6 to TRBJ1-1; D is undetermined. The V end was cut by 5 bases, the J end by 2 bases, with 4 bases between. Germline V lookup: CDR1 SGHDT, CDR2 YYEEEE. The CDR3 sequence is 11 residues long. The CDR3: CASRGNTEAFF. CDR3 nucleotide sequence: TGTGCCAGCAGGGGAAACACTGAAGCTTTCTTT. The full variable domain, with the rest looked up from reference TRBV5-6 and TRBJ1-1, is DAGVTQSPTHLIKTRGQQVTLRCSPKSGHDTVSWYQQALGQGPQFIFQYYEEEERQRGNFPDRFSGHQFPNYSSELNVNALLLGDSALYLCASRGNTEAFFGQGTRLTVV.

V usage is TRBV27 and J usage is TRBJ2-2; D ambiguous. Germline values: CDR1 MNHEY, CDR2 SMNVEV (reference sequence). V dropped 7 bases and J dropped 2 bases, with 26 bases sitting between them. The CDR3 is 19 residues long. The DNA of the CDR3 is TGTGCCAGCACTCCTAAGGGCCCCACACCGTCCCACAACACCGGGGAGCTGTTTTTT. It specifies CASTPKGPTPSHNTGELFF.

The rearrangement uses TRBV5-1 and TRBJ2-7, with TRBD1 matching 10 bases. Germline V lookup: CDR1 SGHRS, CDR2 YFSETQ. V lost 0 bases, J lost 2 bases, and 2 bases stayed unmatched. The CDR3 has 15 amino acids. In nucleotides, the CDR3 is TGCGCCAGCAGCTTGGGACAGGGGGCCGCCTACGAGCAGTACTTC. As protein: CASSLGQGAAYEQYF. Variable domain in full (rest from reference TRBV5-1 and TRBJ2-7): KAGVTQTPRYLIKTRGQQVTLSCSPISGHRSVSWYQQTPGQGLQFLFEYFSETQRNKGNFPGRFSGRQFSNSRSEMNVSTLELGDSALYLCASSLGQGAAYEQYFGPGTRLTVT.

The chain combines TRBV19 with TRBJ2-1; no definite D call. V lost 3 bases, J lost 7 bases, and 7 bases lay in between. The CDR3 runs to 12 residues. Germline CDR1 reads LNHDA; CDR2 reads SQIVND (reference sequence). The DNA of the CDR3 is TGTGCCAGTAGTATGTTAGGAAATGAGCAGTTCTTC. It encodes CASSMLGNEQFF. Full variable domain (missing parts from reference TRBV19 and TRBJ2-1): DGGITQSPKYLFRKEGQNVTLSCEQNLNHDAMYWYRQDPGQGLRLIYYSQIVNDFQKGDIAEGYSVSREKKESFPLTVTSAQKNPTAFYLCASSMLGNEQFFGPGTRLTVL.

The chain has TRBV5-1 and TRBJ2-2; 13 positions agree with TRBD2. Germline trimming cut 0 bases from V and 5 bases from J; bases unmatched to any gene: 4. Germline CDR1 reads SGHRS; CDR2 reads YFSETQ. The CDR3 sequence is 17 residues long. The CDR3 region is CASSLGGTSGTTGELFF. In nucleotides, the CDR3 is TGCGCCAGCAGCTTGGGGGGGACTAGCGGGACTACCGGGGAGCTGTTTTTT.

The J gene is TRBJ1-4, the V gene TRBV6-1; TRBD1 matches 7 bases. Germline trimming cut 7 bases from V and 7 bases from J; bases unmatched to any gene: 6. Germline CDR1 reads MNHNS; CDR2 reads SASEGT. The CDR3 loop spans 13 amino acids. The CDR3 nucleotides are TGTGCCAGCATGAGGGGGCAGGGTGAAAAACTGTTTTTT. It codes for CASMRGQGEKLFF.

This clone was seen only once. The V call is TRBV13, the J call TRBJ1-4; D ambiguous. There are 15 residues in the CDR3. Per germline, CDR1 PRHDT and CDR2 FYEKMQ (reference sequence). V was clipped by 4 bases and J by 0 bases, with 9 bases between them. CDR3 region: CASSSSVATNEKLFF. The DNA of the CDR3 is TGTGCCAGCAGCTCCTCGGTAGCAACTAATGAAAAACTGTTTTTT.

The rearrangement uses TRBV7-9 and TRBJ2-1; 9 bases match TRBD1. The CDR3 covers 13 residues. Germline V gene data show CDR1 as SEHNR and CDR2 as FQNEAQ (reference sequence). V lost 5 bases to trimming and J lost 7 bases; unmatched junction nucleotides: 3. The CDR3 DNA is TGTGCCAGCAGCCCCGACAGGGGGAATGAGCAGTTCTTC. Translated, it gives CASSPDRGNEQFF.

The chain is built from TRBV7-9 and TRBJ1-2; D gene ambiguous. From germline, CDR1 is SEHNR and CDR2 FQNEAQ (reference sequence). V lost 5 bases to trimming and J lost 0 bases, with 13 bases between them. This CDR3 has 15 residues. The CDR3 DNA reads as TGTGCCAGCAGCCCAGAGAATTTAGCTAACTATGGCTACACCTTC. Translating it yields CASSPENLANYGYTF.

This chain connects TRBV9 to TRBJ2-5; D remains unclear. V gave up 2 bases and J gave up 4 bases, with 9 bases separating them. The CDR3 consists of 13 residues. The germline gives CDR1 SGDLS, CDR2 YYNGEE. The chain's CDR3 is CASSVGQIETQYF. CDR3 sequence (DNA): TGTGCCAGCAGCGTGGGCCAGATAGAGACCCAGTACTTC.

A single count supports this clone. The chain joins TRBV7-2 to TRBJ1-6; D is ambiguous. CDR1 SGHTA and CDR2 FQGNSA come from the germline V gene. This CDR3 comprises 15 residues. V was cut by 4 bases and J by 2 bases, with 9 bases left in between. The CDR3 protein is CASSSSGTYNSPLHF. The CDR3 DNA reads as TGTGCCAGCAGCTCATCCGGTACCTATAATTCACCCCTCCACTTT.

This clone was counted a few times. The chain has TRBV21-1 and TRBJ1-5. TRBV21-1 is assigned pseudogene status. The CDR3 is 15 amino acids. The CDR3 is CASGYGNVSNQPQHF. In DNA form, the CDR3 reads TGTGCCAGCGGATATGGCAACGTTAGCAATCAGCCCCAGCATTTT.

The CDR3 nucleotides are TGTGCCAGCAGTGCTTACAGTCCGGGTGAAAAACTGTTTTTT. Amino acids: CASSAYSPGEKLFF. The chain combines TRBV27 with TRBJ1-4; no firm D call. Trimming removed 5 bases at V and 7 bases at J, with 14 bases between. CDR3 length: 14 amino acids. Looked up from germline, CDR1 is MNHEY and CDR2 is SMNVEV (reference sequence).

This chain uses TRBV4-1 with TRBJ1-6; no clear D gene. In germline, CDR1 is MGHRA, CDR2 YSYEKL. The CDR3 runs to 21 residues. V was pared by 0 bases and J by 7 bases, with 28 bases between. In nucleotides, the CDR3 is TGCGCCAGCAGCCAAGAAATGAGGACCCTCGTGCCCCGACGTAGCAATTCACCCCTCCACTTT. It yields the protein CASSQEMRTLVPRRSNSPLHF.

CDR3 DNA sequence: TGTGCCAGCAGCTTACAGGGGCTTGGCGAGCAGTACTTC. Its translation is CASSLQGLGEQYF. This chain connects TRBV7-2 to TRBJ2-7; D perhaps matches TRBD1 (6 bases). V shed 2 bases and J shed 6 bases, with 11 bases lying between them. The CDR3 consists of 13 residues. Germline V CDR1 and CDR2: SGHTA, FQGNSA. Looking up the rest from reference TRBV7-2 and TRBJ2-7 gives the full variable domain: GAGVSQSPSNKVTEKGKDVELRCDPISGHTALYWYRQSLGQGLEFLIYFQGNSAPDKSGLPSDRFSAERTGGSVSTLTIQRTQQEDSAVYLCASSLQGLGEQYFGPGTRLTVT.

The V gene is TRBV14, the J gene TRBJ2-7; 7 bases line up with TRBD2. Germline V gene data show CDR1 as SGHDN and CDR2 as FVKESK. Trimming cost V 2 bases and J 6 bases; bases outside gene matches: 1. The CDR3 spans 12 residues. DNA of the CDR3: TGTGCCAGCAGCCAAACGGGGGGCGAGCAGTACTTC. Protein: CASSQTGGEQYF.

This chain uses TRBV25-1 with TRBJ1-2; maybe TRBD1 (6 bases). Trimming pared 4 bases from V and 4 bases from J, leaving 10 bases between. The V gene's germline CDR1 is MGHDK and CDR2 SYGVNS. The CDR3 runs to 13 residues. The CDR3 region is CASSAAGVYGYTF. The CDR3 bases are TGTGCCAGCAGTGCTGCAGGGGTCTATGGCTACACCTTC.

V is TRBV5-1 and J is TRBJ1-1; 7 bases agree with TRBD1. This CDR3 region has 15 residues. The V and J ends lost 4 bases and 0 bases, in that order; junction bases with no gene match: 6. Germline V gives CDR1 SGHRS, CDR2 YFSETQ. Written as DNA, the CDR3 is TGCGCCAGCAGCGGGGGGGACAGCTTGAACACTGAAGCTTTCTTT. It codes for CASSGGDSLNTEAFF.

This clone was found once. The chain couples TRBV4-3 to TRBJ2-3; possibly TRBD1 or TRBD2 for D (5 bases each). Germline V gene sequence: CDR1 LGHNA, CDR2 YSLEER. CDR3 size: 17 residues. Between the trimmed V and J ends, which lost 3 bases and 2 bases, there was a span of 18 bases. The CDR3 DNA is TGCGCCAGCAGCCACGCTACCGGGGCCGCTAACACAGATACGCAGTATTTT. Translating it yields CASSHATGAANTDTQYF.

CDR3 nucleotide sequence: TGTGCCAGTACCATGAGCGGCGGATATGAGCAGTTCTTC. It specifies CASTMSGGYEQFF. V gene TRBV19 combines with J gene TRBJ2-1, with a possible D match to TRBD2 (5 bases). V lost 7 bases and J lost 8, with 15 bases in between. Germline V lookup: CDR1 LNHDA, CDR2 SQIVND (reference sequence). The length of the CDR3 is 13 residues.

The genes are TRBV30 and TRBJ1-6; TRBD1 is a possible D gene (5 bases). From germline, CDR1 is GTSNPN and CDR2 SVGIG (reference sequence). V lost 8 bases and J 10 bases, leaving 15 bases between the germline ends. There are 12 residues in the CDR3. This chain's CDR3 is CAGARVRSPLHF. The CDR3 DNA is TGTGCCGGAGCCAGGGTTCGATCACCCCTCCACTTT. Using reference TRBV30 and TRBJ1-6 for the parts outside the CDR3, the full variable domain is SQTIHQWPATLVQPVGSPLSLECTVEGTSNPNLYWYRQAAGRGLQLLFYSVGIGQISSEVPQNLSASRPQDRQFILSSKKLLLSDSGFYLCAGARVRSPLHFGNGTRLTVT.

This clone appeared once. J is TRBJ1-3 and V is TRBV7-8; maybe TRBD1 (5 bases). V shed 0 bases and J shed 12 bases, with 9 bases lying between them. This CDR3 region has 12 residues. Germline V CDR1 and CDR2: SGHVS, FQNEAQ. The CDR3 loop is CASSLAAGFIYF. CDR3 sequence (DNA): TGTGCCAGCAGCTTAGCGGCAGGGTTCATATATTTT.

The chain carries TRBV5-5 and TRBJ1-1, with D possibly being TRBD1 (5 bases). The ends were cut back, 5 bases at V and 0 bases at J, with 17 bases in the middle. Germline assignment: CDR1 SGHKS and CDR2 YYEKEE (reference sequence). The CDR3 runs 16 residues. CDR3 protein: CASSHEPGDLNTEAFF. DNA of the CDR3: TGTGCCAGCAGTCACGAACCTGGGGACCTGAACACTGAAGCTTTCTTT.

J is TRBJ1-1 and V is TRBV7-2, with 7 bases that match TRBD1. Germline loops: CDR1 SGHTA, CDR2 FQGNSA. This CDR3 spans 14 amino acids. V dropped 6 bases and J dropped 0; count of bases not matched to a gene: 4. CDR3 nucleotide sequence: TGTGCCAGCAGTTGGACAGGCATGAACACTGAAGCTTTCTTT. Translating gives CASSWTGMNTEAFF. Looking up the rest from reference TRBV7-2 and TRBJ1-1 gives the full variable domain: GAGVSQSPSNKVTEKGKDVELRCDPISGHTALYWYRQSLGQGLEFLIYFQGNSAPDKSGLPSDRFSAERTGGSVSTLTIQRTQQEDSAVYLCASSWTGMNTEAFFGQGTRLTVV.

This chain joins TRBV21-1 and TRBJ1-5; whether TRBD1, the table's D call, matches the DNA was not checked. TRBV21-1 is described as a pseudogene. This CDR3 contains 18 residues. The CDR3 DNA reads as TGTGCCAGCAGCACAAACACCGGGACAGGACTAGGGGATCAGCCCCAGCATTTT. Translation: CASSTNTGTGLGDQPQHF.